This is a list of T cell receptor beta chains from one sample in a study of T cell repertoires in cytomegalovirus infection. Via MiXCR, TCRdb re-called the reads, giving one row per CDR3 protein. The sample carries about 530,000 distinct CDR3 sequences, around a quarter recorded once. The sample consisted of PBMCs. The source is a human donor in good health (CMV status not recorded). Some clones in this sample may be carry-over from other donors' samples. Each CDR3 is given with its conserved first and last residue. D genes are given only for firm matches. Not every row has a clone size; where given, it reads once, few, many or a size class.

D gene: -
V gene: TRBV19
J gene: TRBJ1-1
clone size: -
CDR3 DNA: TGTGCCAGTAGTATAGATCTGGCCAGCCCGAACACTGAAGCTTTCTTT
CDR3 protein: CASSIDLASPNTEAFF

D gene: -
V gene: TRBV20-1
J gene: TRBJ2-5
clone size: -
CDR3 DNA: TGCAGTGCTAGAGATTTAAAGTTTCAAGAGACCCAGTACTTC
CDR3 protein: CSARDLKFQETQYF

D gene: -
V gene: TRBV4-1
J gene: TRBJ1-3
clone size: few
CDR3 DNA: TGCGCCAGCAGCCCCCGACAGGAACGAGACACCATATATTTT
CDR3 protein: CASSPRQERDTIYF

D gene: TRBD1
V gene: TRBV24-1
J gene: TRBJ1-2
clone size: few
CDR3 DNA: TGTGCCACCAGTGATGTGACAGGGGACGACAGCTATGGCTACACCTTC
CDR3 protein: CATSDVTGDDSYGYTF

D gene: -
V gene: TRBV9
J gene: TRBJ2-1
clone size: -
CDR3 DNA: TGTGCCAGCAGCGTAGTAGATTCCCCAAACAATGAGCAGTTCTTC
CDR3 protein: CASSVVDSPNNEQFF

D gene: TRBD2
V gene: TRBV20-1
J gene: TRBJ2-5
clone size: few
CDR3 DNA: TGCAGTGCTAGGCGGGGGAGTCAAGAGACCCAGTACTTC
CDR3 protein: CSARRGSQETQYF

D gene: -
V gene: TRBV6-2/TRBV6-3
J gene: TRBJ2-7
clone size: few
CDR3 DNA: TGTGCCAGCAGTAACTCAGACGAGCAGTACTTC
CDR3 protein: CASSNSDEQYF

D gene: TRBD1
V gene: TRBV12-3/TRBV12-4
J gene: TRBJ2-1
clone size: -
CDR3 DNA: TGTGCCAGCAGCTCCCTGTCGAGGGGGCTATACAATGAGCAGTTCTTC
CDR3 protein: CASSSLSRGLYNEQFF

D gene: -
V gene: TRBV7-2
J gene: TRBJ1-6
clone size: many
CDR3 DNA: TGTGCCAGCAGCTTGGACAGTGATTCACCCCTCCACTTT
CDR3 protein: CASSLDSDSPLHF

D gene: TRBD2
V gene: TRBV7-3
J gene: TRBJ2-7
clone size: -
CDR3 DNA: TGTGCCAGCAGCTTAAGGGTTGGCGCGGGGGTCTCCTACGAGCAGTACTTC
CDR3 protein: CASSLRVGAGVSYEQYF

D gene: -
V gene: TRBV14
J gene: TRBJ1-1
clone size: -
CDR3 DNA: TGTGCCAGCAGCCAACGATACCGGGAACGGCAGAGGGCTGAAGCTTTCTTT
CDR3 protein: CASSQRYRERQRAEAFF

D gene: -
V gene: TRBV30
J gene: TRBJ2-4
clone size: few
CDR3 DNA: TGTGCCTGGAGTGTACACTTGGGGGGCAAAAACATTCAGTACTTC
CDR3 protein: CAWSVHLGGKNIQYF